These 9 T cell receptor beta chains were sequenced from one sample in a study of T cells in localized non-small cell lung cancer. Measured with immunoSEQ multiplex PCR; TCRdb has only the in-frame clones, and not every one. The table records about 2,300 clones, 24% of them present only once. This sample comprised lung tumor tissue, obtained before any cancer treatment. The origin of the receptors is a woman aged 40 to 75 with stage II squamous cell lung carcinoma.

This clone was seen more than once but under ten times. The chain employs TRBV14 and TRBJ2-7; D call uncertain. The CDR3 is 12 amino acids. Trimming stripped 4 bases from V and 3 bases from J, with 7 bases between. Germline CDR1 is SGHDN and CDR2 is FVKESK. CDR3 sequence (DNA): TGTGCCAGCAGCCCTTCTAACTACGAGCAGTACTTC. Residues: CASSPSNYEQYF. Complete variable domain (other parts from reference TRBV14 and TRBJ2-7): EAGVTQFPSHSVIEKGQTVTLRCDPISGHDNLYWYRRVMGKEIKFLLHFVKESKQDESGMPNNRFLAERTGGTYSTLKVQPAELEDSGVYFCASSPSNYEQYFGPGTRLTVT.

This clone was seen only a few times. Different DNA sequences within this sample yield the same CDR3. The chain is built from TRBV29-1 and TRBJ1-5, with 8 bases that match TRBD1. Germline CDR1 SQVTM, CDR2 ANQGSEA. CDR3 length equals 14 residues. Trimming took 4 bases from V and 0 from J; bases not matched to a gene: 2. The CDR3 sequence: CSVGGTGSNQPQHF. In nucleotides, the CDR3 is TGCAGCGTTGGAGGGACAGGTAGCAATCAGCCCCAGCATTTT.

The gene calls are TRBV6-8 and TRBJ2-7, with 9 bases identical to TRBD2. V was clipped by 7 bases and J by 6 bases; unmatched bases: 7. The CDR3 totals 13 residues. CDR1 MNHGY and CDR2 SAAAGT come from the germline V gene. The CDR3 protein is CASKAGGLLEQYF. The DNA for the CDR3 is TGTGCCAGCAAGGCGGGGGGGCTACTCGAGCAGTACTTC.

This clone was counted only a few times. The genes are TRBV28 and TRBJ1-4, with D perhaps TRBD1 (5 bases). The CDR3 is 12 amino acids. V was shortened by 3 bases and J by 10 bases, with 9 bases between the two germline ends. CDR1 is MDHEN, CDR2 SYDVKM, per germline. CDR3 residues: CASSLGGVKLFF. CDR3 nucleotide sequence: TGTGCCAGCAGTTTGGGGGGGGTAAAACTGTTTTTT. The variable domain in full, completed from reference TRBV28 and TRBJ1-4, reads DVKVTQSSRYLVKRTGEKVFLECVQDMDHENMFWYRQDPGLGLRLIYFSYDVKMKEKGDIPEGYSVSREKKERFSLILESASTNQTSMYLCASSLGGVKLFFGSGTQLSVL.

V usage is TRBV25-1 and J usage is TRBJ2-3, with D possibly matching TRBD2 (5 bases). V lost 1 base and J lost 5, with 7 bases in between. CDR1 and CDR2 (germline): MGHDK, SYGVNS. The CDR3 extends over 13 amino acids. CDR3 amino acids: CASSESGRDTQYF. The CDR3 DNA follows: TGTGCCAGCAGTGAATCGGGAAGAGATACGCAGTATTTT. Drawing the rest from reference TRBV25-1 and TRBJ2-3, the complete variable domain is EADIYQTPRYLVIGTGKKITLECSQTMGHDKMYWYQQDPGMELHLIHYSYGVNSTEKGDLSSESTVSRIRTEHFPLTLESARPSHTSQYLCASSESGRDTQYFGPGTRLTVL.

This clone counts as medium-sized. The chain couples TRBV6-8 to TRBJ2-2; TRBD2 aligns across 7 bases. The CDR3 covers 15 residues. Germline CDR1 reads MNHGY; CDR2 reads SAAAGT. Losses at the gene ends were 2 bases for V and 4 bases for J; bases not matched to a gene: 4. CDR3 protein: CASSYAGAGTGELFF. The CDR3 nucleotides are TGTGCCAGCAGTTACGCGGGAGCGGGCACCGGGGAGCTGTTTTTT.

V is TRBV6-8 and J is TRBJ2-3; TRBD1 matches 8 bases. The germline CDR1 and CDR2 sequences are MNHGY and SAAAGT. This CDR3 contains 15 residues. V shed 5 bases and J 2 bases; nucleotides not matched to a gene: 6. CDR3 DNA: TGTGCCAGCAGTGCCAGGGGGCTCCTCACAGATACGCAGTATTTT. Protein product: CASSARGLLTDTQYF.

Written as DNA, the CDR3 is TGCAGCGCCAAAGGGAACTCTGGAAACACCATATATTTT. The encoded protein is CSAKGNSGNTIYF. V is TRBV29-1 and J is TRBJ1-3; no reliable D call. V was clipped by 7 bases and J by 0 bases, with 10 bases between them. In germline, CDR1 is SQVTM, CDR2 ANQGSEA. The CDR3 extends over 13 amino acids.

This clone was recorded a few times. The V and J genes are TRBV23-1 and TRBJ2-7; the D call may be TRBD1 or TRBD2 (5 bases each). TRBV23-1 is assigned to the ORF class and has an uncertain function. The V end was cut by 5 bases, the J end by 9 bases, with 23 bases between. The CDR3 runs to 15 residues. The CDR3, as DNA: TGCGCCAGCAGTGACGTCCGGGACGGCCATTTGGGGCAGTACTTC. Its translation: CASSDVRDGHLGQYF.